This T cell receptor beta chain was profiled in a study of Ad26.COV2.S vaccination and SARS-CoV-2 variants. Across the study: The Ad26.COV2.S arm of the COV1001 trial was where the donor was placed.

The germline V gene encodes CDR1 SGDLS and CDR2 YYNGEE. Trimming pared 2 bases from V and 1 base from J, leaving 9 bases between. CDR3 length: 14 amino acids. Treatment defined: 19 received Ad26.COV2.S at low or high dose, single or two shots; several received placebo; per-sample allocation not given. Day 63 after the first injection of vaccine or placebo was the sampling time. Findings and caveats of the study: Post-vaccination breadth of spike-specific CD8+ and CD4+ T cell responses was reportedly substantial.

Remarks on this clone: Its antigen remains unidentified.

Assay: immunoSEQ multiplex PCR; the TCRdb copy retains only in-frame clones and omits some. The sample lists about 430,000 clones, more than 80% occurring once. The sequencing used peripheral blood, collected in a trial of Ad26.COV2.S vaccine versus placebo. The sequence came from a person between 18 and 65 years old who received the Ad26.COV2.S COVID-19 vaccine or a placebo. The chain is built from TRBV9 and TRBJ1-1; D ambiguous. The CDR3 here is CASSVNWGNTEAFF. The CDR3 DNA sequence: TGTGCCAGCAGCGTGAATTGGGGGAACACTGAAGCTTTCTTT.